This TCR beta chain was recovered during a study of blood T cell repertoires in COVID-19. The wider study: Acute and convalescent COVID-19 samples came from the United States, Italy and Spain. The analysed material was cDNA or gDNA that came from T cells, B-cell-depleted T cells, or PBMCs.

CDR3 size: 13 residues. Per germline, CDR1 SEHNR and CDR2 FQNEAQ (reference sequence). V gave up 6 bases and J gave up 5 bases, with 13 bases separating them. In the original analysis: Reference gene primer amplification in the assay estimated nucleated cell counts. The assay was immunoSEQ multiplex PCR, and TCRdb's table has in-frame clones only and misses some. V, J and clone size reflect that table, while D and trimming were determined from the DNA. The sample contains 150,000 to 200,000 clones, roughly four fifths of which appear only once. The table lists this clone with a few counts. The sample comprised peripheral blood. This clonotype originated in a woman aged 25 to 39 with acute or convalescent COVID-19. The rearrangement links TRBV7-9 to TRBJ2-5, with a possible D match to TRBD2 (6 bases). CDR3 bases: TGTGCCAGCAGTCGACTAGTAAAGGAGACCCAGTACTTC. Amino acid sequence: CASSRLVKETQYF.